Each of the 18 T cell receptor beta chains below was sequenced from the same sample in a study of monozygotic twins with cystic fibrosis. Repertoires were generated with immunoSEQ multiplex PCR, while TCRdb's copy carries only in-frame clones and drops some. The table has about 20,000 clones, about 90% seen once. Material: blood. The receptors stem from a girl between 2 and 10 years old with cystic fibrosis.

For the CDR3, the DNA is TGTGCCAGTACCAGGACAGTGAACACTGAAGCTTTCTTT. It translates to CASTRTVNTEAFF. The rearrangement links TRBV19 to TRBJ1-1; D may be TRBD1 (6 bases). The V end lost 7 bases, the J end lost 0 bases, and 9 bases lay between the germline ends. The germline V gene encodes CDR1 LNHDA and CDR2 SQIVND (reference sequence). The CDR3 is 13 amino acids.

This clone was detected once. J is TRBJ1-1 and V is TRBV15; 7 bases align to TRBD1. The CDR3 covers 15 residues. The V segment lost 0 bases and the J segment 2 bases; nucleotides outside the gene matches: 3. Germline CDR1 LNHNV, CDR2 YYDKDF (reference sequence). CDR3 sequence reads: CATSREAGGNTEAFF. Written as DNA, the CDR3 is TGTGCCACCAGCAGAGAGGCAGGGGGAAACACTGAAGCTTTCTTT.

The table lists this clone with a count of one. The gene calls are TRBV6-5 and TRBJ1-1, with TRBD1 as a possible D gene (6 bases). This CDR3 contains 14 residues. V was cut by 8 bases and J by 0 bases, with 13 bases left in between. Germline V CDR1 and CDR2: MNHEY, SVGAGI. This CDR3 reads CASYPTGMNTEAFF. CDR3 coding DNA: TGTGCCAGCTATCCAACAGGGATGAACACTGAAGCTTTCTTT.

The V gene is TRBV5-4, the J gene TRBJ2-3; maybe TRBD1 (6 bases). Trimming took off 0 bases at V and 3 bases at J, with 14 bases between the two ends. CDR1 SGHNT and CDR2 YYREEE come from the germline V gene (reference sequence). This CDR3 is built from 16 residues. The CDR3 DNA follows: TGTGCCAGCAGCTTGGTTGGCAGGGGAATTACAGATACGCAGTATTTT. Its translation: CASSLVGRGITDTQYF.

This chain uses TRBV10-3 with TRBJ1-4; 7 bases match TRBD1. Germline CDR1 and CDR2: ENHRY and SYGVKD. The length of the CDR3 is 13 residues. V shed 6 bases, J shed 7 bases, and the junction held 5 bases outside the gene matches. CDR3 bases: TGTGCCATCAGGGGGGACAGTGGTGAAAAACTGTTTTTT. Translated: CAIRGDSGEKLFF.

The chain couples TRBV30 to TRBJ2-7, with D possibly TRBD1 on 6 matching bases. There are 16 residues in the CDR3. The V and J ends lost 2 bases and 3 bases respectively, with 20 bases between them. Germline V gives CDR1 GTSNPN, CDR2 SVGIG (reference sequence). CDR3 residues: CAWSLPQGGEHYEQYF. The CDR3 DNA is TGTGCCTGGAGTCTACCACAGGGTGGGGAGCACTACGAGCAGTACTTC.

The rearrangement joins TRBV2 to TRBJ2-7; 7 bases line up with TRBD1. The CDR3 extends over 13 amino acids. CDR1 is SNHLY and CDR2 is FYNNEI in the germline V gene. V was clipped by 9 bases and J by 2 bases; unmatched bases: 7. The chain's CDR3 is CASRDRVTYEQYF. CDR3 nucleotides: TGTGCCAGTAGAGACAGGGTCACCTACGAGCAGTACTTC.

This clone has only one observation. The chain employs TRBV7-9 and TRBJ1-2; TRBD1 might be the D (6 bases). The V end was cut by 5 bases, the J end by 1 base, with 11 bases between. This CDR3 has 14 residues. CDR1 SEHNR and CDR2 FQNEAQ come from the germline V gene (reference sequence). CDR3 sequence reads: CASSTPDSNYGYTF. The CDR3 DNA follows: TGTGCCAGCAGCACCCCGGACAGTAACTATGGCTACACCTTC. Drawing the rest from reference TRBV7-9 and TRBJ1-2, the complete variable domain is DTGVSQNPRHKITKRGQNVTFRCDPISEHNRLYWYRQTLGQGPEFLTYFQNEAQLEKSRLLSDRFSAERPKGSFSTLEIQRTEQGDSAMYLCASSTPDSNYGYTFGSGTRLTVV.

The chain employs TRBV4-1 and TRBJ1-1; D is unclear. Germline V gene data show CDR1 as MGHRA and CDR2 as YSYEKL. The CDR3 spans 16 residues. Trimming pared 1 base from V and 1 base from J, leaving 13 bases between. The CDR3 bases are TGCGCCAGCAGCCAAGTCCTGGTGGCAGGGAACACTGAAGCTTTCTTT. Translation: CASSQVLVAGNTEAFF.

The chain joins TRBV5-5 to TRBJ1-2; D perhaps matches TRBD1 (5 bases). V was shortened by 0 bases and J by 2 bases, with 11 bases between the two germline ends. From germline, CDR1 is SGHKS and CDR2 YYEKEE (reference sequence). The CDR3 contains 15 residues. In nucleotides, the CDR3 is TGTGCCAGCAGCTTGGAGGCAGGGTCCAACTATGGCTACACCTTC. Translating it yields CASSLEAGSNYGYTF. The entire variable domain, with the rest obtained from reference TRBV5-5 and TRBJ1-2, is as follows: DAGVTQSPTHLIKTRGQQVTLRCSPISGHKSVSWYQQVLGQGPQFIFQYYEKEERGRGNFPDRFSARQFPNYSSELNVNALLLGDSALYLCASSLEAGSNYGYTFGSGTRLTVV.

The rearrangement uses TRBV4-1 and TRBJ2-1, with TRBD2 matching 8 bases. The CDR3 contains 15 residues. V was pared by 4 bases and J by 4 bases, with 6 bases of the junction left unmatched. CDR1 MGHRA and CDR2 YSYEKL come from the germline V gene. As DNA, the CDR3 is TGCGCCAGCAGCCTTCCGGGGGGGGGTTACAATGAGCAGTTCTTC. This translates into CASSLPGGGYNEQFF.

The gene calls are TRBV19 and TRBJ2-7, with TRBD2 matching over 14 bases. Losses at the gene ends were 5 bases for V and 4 bases for J; bases not matched to a gene: 7. CDR1 is LNHDA and CDR2 is SQIVND in the germline V gene (reference sequence). CDR3 length: 16 amino acids. Here the CDR3 DNA reads TGTGCCAGTAGTGTAATGGGACTAGCGGGAGTTTACGAGCAGTACTTC. This translates into CASSVMGLAGVYEQYF.

The chain links TRBV7-8 to TRBJ1-1; D call uncertain. The germline V gene has CDR1 SGHVS and CDR2 FQNEAQ. V lost 3 bases and J lost 1, with 15 bases in between. There are 16 residues in the CDR3. The CDR3 bases are TGTGCCAGCAGCTTTTCAGGACCTGAGAGGAACACTGAAGCTTTCTTT. Translation gives CASSFSGPERNTEAFF.

The V and J genes are TRBV29-1 and TRBJ2-3, with D possibly matching TRBD1 (5 bases). This CDR3 has 13 residues. CDR1 and CDR2 from the germline V gene are SQVTM and ANQGSEA. The ends were cut back, 3 bases at V and 3 bases at J, with 10 bases in the middle. This CDR3 reads CSVDRVQTDTQYF. The CDR3 DNA is TGCAGCGTTGACAGGGTTCAGACAGATACGCAGTATTTT.

V and J are TRBV19 and TRBJ2-7; D ambiguous. Germline V gene data show CDR1 as LNHDA and CDR2 as SQIVND (reference sequence). Between the trimmed V and J ends, which lost 0 bases and 1 base, there was a span of 10 bases. The CDR3 totals 15 residues. The CDR3 DNA follows: TGTGCCAGTAGTATAGATCTAGTCAGTTCCTACGAGCAGTACTTC. It specifies CASSIDLVSSYEQYF. Based on the CDR3 plus reference TRBV19 and TRBJ2-7, the full variable domain is DGGITQSPKYLFRKEGQNVTLSCEQNLNHDAMYWYRQDPGQGLRLIYYSQIVNDFQKGDIAEGYSVSREKKESFPLTVTSAQKNPTAFYLCASSIDLVSSYEQYFGPGTRLTVT.

The chain uses TRBV9 and TRBJ2-7, with 11 bases lining up with TRBD2. This CDR3 contains 16 residues. After removal of 4 bases from V and 3 bases from J, the junction contained 9 bases not matched to a gene. The V gene's germline CDR1 is SGDLS and CDR2 YYNGEE. The CDR3 region is CASSPLAGGRGYEQYF. CDR3 nucleotides: TGTGCCAGCAGCCCCCTAGCGGGGGGCCGAGGCTACGAGCAGTACTTC. The full variable domain, rest sourced from reference TRBV9 and TRBJ2-7, is DSGVTQTPKHLITATGQRVTLRCSPRSGDLSVYWYQQSLDQGLQFLIQYYNGEERAKGNILERFSAQQFPDLHSELNLSSLELGDSALYFCASSPLAGGRGYEQYFGPGTRLTVT.

The chain is built from TRBV27 and TRBJ2-7; D may be TRBD1 (6 bases). Germline CDR1 and CDR2: MNHEY and SMNVEV (reference sequence). With 4 bases removed from V and 7 bases from J, the gap between germline ends came to 17 bases. The CDR3 is 14 amino acids. The CDR3 coding sequence is TGTGCCAGCAGTTCCCACAGGGCCAGCCAGGAGCAGTACTTC. Translating it yields CASSSHRASQEQYF.

The chain uses TRBV6-1 and TRBJ1-2; D remains ambiguous. The CDR3 sequence is 13 residues long. Germline V gene lookup returns CDR1 MNHNS and CDR2 SASEGT. V was pared by 0 bases and J by 4 bases, with 6 bases between. In nucleotides, the CDR3 is TGTGCCAGCAGTGAAGCGTACGTCTATGGCTACACCTTC. This sequence encodes CASSEAYVYGYTF.